A selection of T cell receptor beta chains follows, all from one sample in a study of blood T cells in healthy people across ages. TCRdb re-called the 5' RACE reads with MiXCR, one entry per CDR3 protein. Of 1.8 million or so distinct CDR3 sequences listed, about two fifths were seen once; the top ten hold around 23%. Sequences were obtained from blood. Every receptor here comes from a human donor in good health. CDR3s include the opening cysteine and the closing phenylalanine or tryptophan. Each record gives: J gene, V gene, clone size, CDR3 length, D gene, CDR3 protein, CDR3 DNA. The D gene is left open where the match is weak. Size is stated for part of the rows, as once, few or many counts, or as a class when the clone is expanded.

TRBJ2-1 TRBV29-1 - 15 TRBD2 CSVELLAGGYNEQFF TGCAGCGTTGAATTACTAGCGGGGGGATACAATGAGCAGTTCTTC
TRBJ2-5 TRBV25-1 - 13 - CASQAAGLETQYF TGTGCCAGTCAGGCGGCGGGCCTGGAGACCCAGTACTTC
TRBJ1-1 TRBV6-5 - 12 - CASSNGGEGAFF TGTGCCAGCAGTAACGGGGGGGAGGGAGCTTTCTTT
TRBJ1-1 TRBV7-9 - 14 - CASSLFGKETEAFF TGTGCCAGCAGCTTATTCGGGAAGGAGACTGAAGCTTTCTTT
TRBJ2-3 TRBV15 many 17 TRBD1 CATSGQGVDLSTDTQYF TGTGCCACCAGCGGACAGGGGGTCGATCTTAGCACAGATACGCAGTATTTT
TRBJ2-3 TRBV7-2 few 16 - CASSLGVAAPTDTQYF TGTGCCAGCAGCTTAGGGGTAGCAGCACCCACAGATACGCAGTATTTT
TRBJ1-2 TRBV20-1 - 12 - CSATQDVYGYTF TGCAGTGCTACTCAAGATGTCTATGGCTACACCTTC
TRBJ1-2 TRBV9 - 16 TRBD1 CASSASMDRDRVLYTF TGTGCCAGCAGCGCTTCTATGGACCGGGACAGGGTGCTCTACACCTTC
TRBJ2-7 TRBV10-3 - 16 TRBD1 CAISEPGTGGSYEQYF TGTGCCATCAGTGAACCCGGGACAGGGGGCTCGTACGAGCAGTACTTC
TRBJ2-7 TRBV6-2/TRBV6-3 - 14 - CASSYRDPGYEQYF TGTGCCAGCAGTTACAGGGACCCAGGGTACGAGCAGTACTTC
TRBJ2-4 TRBV7-9 - 19 - CASSFGRLGSGLPGNIQYF TGTGCCAGCAGCTTTGGGAGATTGGGGTCGGGGTTGCCCGGAAACATTCAGTACTTC
TRBJ2-3 TRBV12-5 - 15 - CASGLPRTATDTQYF TGTGCTAGTGGTCTACCTCGGACCGCCACAGATACGCAGTATTTT
TRBJ1-1 TRBV28 few 15 TRBD1 CASSHRDSLNTEAFF TGTGCCAGCAGTCACCGGGACAGTTTGAACACTGAAGCTTTCTTT
TRBJ1-2 TRBV29-1 - 11 - CSVGASSGYTF TGCAGCGTTGGGGCCAGTAGCGGCTACACCTTC